This T cell receptor beta chain derives from a study of CD8 T cells in Susac syndrome. Multiple sclerosis controls were treatment-naive patients with stable or active relapsing-remitting disease. TEMRA cells were FACS-enriched, and CD8+ and CD4+ T cells were isolated negatively. On this clonotype itself: Its antigen is still unknown.

With random hexamers, roughly 0.45 to 1 ug RNA was reverse transcribed. An immunoSEQ multiplex PCR amplified TCR beta CDR3 over 54 Vbeta and 13 Jbeta. TCRdb re-derived calls from the immunoSEQ multiplex PCR reads in MiXCR, one entry per CDR3 protein. Altogether 150,000 to 200,000 distinct CDR3 sequences are present, approximately 93% being singletons, with the ten largest covering about 0.086%. Study observations and caveats: It was acknowledged in the study that its TCR sequencing and HLA analysis involved a relatively small number of individuals.

V dropped 0 bases and J dropped 9; count of bases not matched to a gene: 10. The CDR3 consists of 15 residues. Germline CDR1 is GTSNPN and CDR2 is SVGIG (reference sequence). J is TRBJ2-1 and V is TRBV30; 8 bases are shared with TRBD2. This TCR derives from a human donor with multiple sclerosis. The sequencing input was CD4+ T cells from PBMCs. CDR3: CAWSVLVAGRGEQFF. The DNA of the CDR3 is TGTGCCTGGAGTGTACTGGTAGCGGGAAGGGGTGAGCAGTTCTTC.